A single sample is the source of the 10 T cell receptor beta chains below, sequenced in a study of T cell repertoires in cytomegalovirus infection. TCRdb used MiXCR to reprocess the reads, holding one entry per CDR3 protein. In the table there are approximately 250,000 distinct CDR3 sequences, approximately 9% of which are singletons. Sample: PBMCs. The receptors stem from a human donor in good health (CMV status not recorded). Some clones in this sample may be carry-over from other donors' samples.

This clonotype was counted many times. This chain connects TRBV12-3 or TRBV12-4 to TRBJ1-1; 7 bases are shared with TRBD1. Trimming cost V 5 bases and J 4 bases; bases outside gene matches: 10. CDR3 length equals 15 residues. CDR3 sequence: CASSPEPTGTTEAFF. CDR3 DNA sequence: TGTGCCAGCAGTCCGGAACCGACAGGGACCACTGAAGCTTTCTTT.

This clonotype was detected ten times or more. V is TRBV7-2 and J is TRBJ1-1; no clear D. The ends were cut back, 6 bases at V and 5 bases at J, with 19 bases in the middle. This CDR3 is 15 amino acids long. CDR1 and CDR2 from the germline V gene are SGHTA and FQGNSA. The CDR3 bases are TGTGCCAGCAGACCCCTTCAGGCTTTCGGGACTGAAGCTTTCTTT. It codes for CASRPLQAFGTEAFF. Full variable domain (outside the CDR3, taken from reference TRBV7-2 and TRBJ1-1): GAGVSQSPSNKVTEKGKDVELRCDPISGHTALYWYRQSLGQGLEFLIYFQGNSAPDKSGLPSDRFSAERTGGSVSTLTIQRTQQEDSAVYLCASRPLQAFGTEAFFGQGTRLTVV.

This clonotype has ten or more counts. The V gene is TRBV4-2, the J gene TRBJ1-5; D is ambiguous. Germline loops: CDR1 LGHNA, CDR2 YNFKEQ. Trimming cost V 0 bases and J 7 bases, with 13 bases left between them. This CDR3 has 15 residues. The CDR3 coding sequence is TGTGCCAGCAGCCAAGATGCGGGTGCGAGACAGCCCCAGCATTTT. It codes for CASSQDAGARQPQHF.

The V call is TRBV5-1, the J call TRBJ2-4; 9 bases fit TRBD2. Germline lookup yields CDR1 SGHRS and CDR2 YFSETQ. There are 16 residues in the CDR3. V shed 0 bases and J 4 bases; nucleotides not matched to a gene: 5. The DNA of the CDR3 is TGCGCCAGCAGCTTGGTGGCTAGCGGGGAGAAAAACATTCAGTACTTC. It is translated as CASSLVASGEKNIQYF. The full variable domain, in which reference TRBV5-1 and TRBJ2-4 provide the parts outside the CDR3, is KAGVTQTPRYLIKTRGQQVTLSCSPISGHRSVSWYQQTPGQGLQFLFEYFSETQRNKGNFPGRFSGRQFSNSRSEMNVSTLELGDSALYLCASSLVASGEKNIQYFGAGTRLSVL.

This clonotype was detected ten times or more. The rearrangement uses TRBV7-2 and TRBJ2-7, with D perhaps TRBD2 (6 bases). V was shortened by 1 base and J by 5 bases, with 9 bases between the two germline ends. This CDR3 contains 13 residues. CDR1 is SGHTA, CDR2 FQGNSA, per germline. CDR3: CASSLERGNEQYF. For the CDR3, the DNA is TGTGCCAGCAGCTTAGAACGGGGGAACGAGCAGTACTTC.

The chain carries TRBV7-9 and TRBJ2-7, with unresolved D. Trimming removed 4 bases from V and 4 bases from J, with 17 bases in between. The CDR3 is 15 residues long. CDR1 is SEHNR and CDR2 is FQNEAQ in the germline V gene (reference sequence). The CDR3 DNA follows: TGTGCCAGCAGCTCGCTCCGGACGGTCGAGTACGAGCAGTACTTC. Translation: CASSSLRTVEYEQYF. Based on the CDR3 plus reference TRBV7-9 and TRBJ2-7, the full variable domain is DTGVSQNPRHKITKRGQNVTFRCDPISEHNRLYWYRQTLGQGPEFLTYFQNEAQLEKSRLLSDRFSAERPKGSFSTLEIQRTEQGDSAMYLCASSSLRTVEYEQYFGPGTRLTVT.

This chain uses TRBV20-1 with TRBJ1-1; D remains ambiguous. V was trimmed by 5 bases and J by 1 base, leaving 5 bases between them. Germline CDR1 is DFQATT and CDR2 is SNEGSKA (reference sequence). This CDR3 has 11 residues. The DNA of the CDR3 is TGCAGTGCTGTAGGGAACACTGAAGCTTTCTTT. This gives the protein CSAVGNTEAFF.

This clonotype has at least ten counts. The V and J genes are TRBV7-2 and TRBJ1-1, with 9 positions matching TRBD1. Germline lookup yields CDR1 SGHTA and CDR2 FQGNSA. The CDR3 is 13 amino acids. V lost 1 base to trimming and J lost 10 bases; unmatched junction nucleotides: 4. The CDR3 spells CASSLGQGVVAFF. CDR3 bases: TGTGCCAGCAGCTTAGGACAGGGGGTTGTAGCTTTCTTT.

This clonotype has more than one count but fewer than ten. The rearrangement joins TRBV20-1 to TRBJ2-7; D is possibly TRBD2 (6 bases). Germline CDR1 is DFQATT and CDR2 is SNEGSKA (reference sequence). Trimming removed 1 base at V and 2 bases at J, with 18 bases between. The CDR3 totals 16 residues. CDR3 in amino acids: CSARGGNLATTYEQYF. In DNA, the CDR3 is TGCAGTGCTAGAGGGGGGAACCTAGCGACTACCTACGAGCAGTACTTC.

Many counts were recorded for this clonotype. The J gene is TRBJ1-2, the V gene TRBV7-2; D perhaps matches TRBD1 (5 bases). CDR1 SGHTA and CDR2 FQGNSA come from the germline V gene. The V end lost 5 bases, the J end lost 5 bases, and 9 bases lay between the germline ends. CDR3 length: 12 residues. The CDR3 nucleotides read TGTGCCAGCAGCGCAGACAGTTATGGCTACACCTTC. Residues: CASSADSYGYTF.